Here is one TCR beta chain with its context. The sample originates from a study of cytomegalovirus exposure and HLA in healthy donors. Study-level information: HLA-typed donors were the source of about 85 million unique TCRs, which an early data release held.

The CDR3 spans 15 residues. Germline CDR1 reads WSHSY; CDR2 reads SAAADI. Trimming removed 7 bases at V and 10 bases at J, with 23 bases between. It was with 60 Vbeta and 13 Jbeta primers that the PCR ran. Assay: immunoSEQ multiplex PCR; the TCRdb copy retains only in-frame clones and omits some. In total, the table holds around 200,000 clones. The chain joins TRBV10-2 to TRBJ2-1; possible D gene TRBD2, 5 bases. This receptor was obtained from a girl aged 2 to 10 in good health and CMV-seropositive. The sequencing input was PBMCs. For the CDR3, the DNA is TGCGCCAGCACCGCCGGGGTCTCAGCGGCGAGGGAGCAGTTCTTC. Its protein product is CASTAGVSAAREQFF.